This TCR beta chain was recovered during a study of identical twins. Each CDR3 protein is one row after TCRdb ran MiXCR on the 5' RACE reads. The sample consists of under 900,000 distinct CDR3 sequences, about 20% of them appearing once. Study-wide results and limits: Zero-insertion results could be subject to partial confounding by invariant MAIT and iNKT cells.

This clonotype appeared many times. What it recognizes is unknown. The data also belong to a second study, concerning T cells expressing NK-cell markers. That study adds: Only alpha-beta TCR T cells were sorted in several experiments, using an anti-gamma-delta TCR antibody. Dominant NKG2C+ clonotype frequencies of about 1.0-8% of CD8+ T cells were measured in six or seven donors. Several of the donors also had these clonotypes leading their CD3+CD56-NKG2C+ fraction.

This clonotype was sampled from a woman between 18 and 30 years old in good health. Sample: PBMCs.

The CDR3 here is CSASDRVKYEQYF. In DNA, the CDR3 is TGCAGTGCTAGCGACAGGGTAAAATACGAGCAGTACTTC. The J gene is TRBJ2-7, the V gene TRBV20-1, with 7 bases fitting TRBD1. The CDR3 is made up of 13 amino acids. The trim removed 3 bases at V and 4 bases at J, leaving 6 bases unmatched. Germline V CDR1 and CDR2: DFQATT, SNEGSKA (reference sequence).